This TCR beta chain was found in a study of T cells in women clearing cervical HPV infection. Overall study context: Women with histologically confirmed HPV16-related CIN3 or worse, 2 with invasive cancer, served as cases.

Repertoires were generated with immunoSEQ multiplex PCR, while TCRdb's copy carries only in-frame clones and drops some. The sample holds about 22,000 clones. This TCR came from a woman between 18 and 70 years old with a cervical HPV16 infection that either progressed to CIN3+ or cleared (not recorded which). Sequenced input: blood buffy coat.

Incomplete CDR3 DNA: TGTGCCAGCAGAGGGCTAGCGGGAAAGGCTGTATCGGGCGAG. Its translation: CASRGLAGKAVSGE. The CDR3 reads in full as CASRGLAGKAVSGEQYF. V is TRBV2 and J is TRBJ2-7, with TRBD2 matching 9 bases. The read falls 3 residues short of the CDR3 end, and the missing part is taken from the germline J gene. The germline V gene encodes CDR1 SNHLY and CDR2 FYNNEI. The CDR3 covers 17 residues. V shed 6 bases, J shed 6 bases, and the junction held 18 bases outside the gene matches.